This record covers a single T cell receptor beta chain. Its specific antigen is unknown. Base qualities are not provided; no much larger clone lies one nucleotide away. These data come from a study of blood T cell repertoires in COVID-19 (dated by TCRdb to 2019 to 2021). Regarding the study in general: Collaborator samples came from the United States, Italy and Spain and covered acute and convalescent phases of COVID-19. HLA class I and class II types, where available, came from metadata supplied by the sample provider rather than from assay-based typing. The material from the prospective study consisted of cDNA or gDNA derived from T cells, B-cell-depleted T cells, or PBMCs. The repertoires were released in a freely available public database intended as a resource for research on the immune response to SARS-CoV-2. Samples came from the ongoing ImmuneRACE study (first 160 participants) plus 1,254 subjects from 6 global collaborators. A de-identified subject ID, COVID-19 status, age in years and sex were almost always included in the sample metadata. Deeply sampled blood TCRbeta repertoires from subjects exposed to, actively infected with, or recovered from COVID-19 were included in the dataset.

The research as a whole found: How much clinical and demographic metadata was included differed by source and by participant, and the metadata was provided uncurated.

The CDR3 numbers 18 residues from cysteine through phenylalanine. Only the CDR3 part of the read is kept: 54 bases, read in frame from the first base. At one collaborating source in Seattle, patients were enrolled during active infection and were followed longitudinally through the course of disease. Collaborating institutions collected whole blood in K2EDTA tubes following their own protocols. For TCRbeta analysis, collaborators shipped samples as frozen whole blood, isolated PBMCs, or DNA extracted from either of those sample types. The immunoSEQ Assay, a bias-controlled multiplex PCR, was used to amplify TCRbeta CDR3 regions from genomic DNA. On the authors' methods: Nucleated cell counts per sample were estimated from amplification of reference gene primers within the assay. Sequence reads were collapsed and filtered to measure the absolute abundance of every unique TCRbeta CDR3 rearrangement. For each sample, productive Simpson clonality was calculated as the square root of Simpson's diversity index over productive rearrangements. The table was pulled from immuneACCESS by TCRdb, which kept in-frame rearrangements only. Such tables lose some clones; where checked, under half of the loss comes from unresolved V genes, and the rest has no known cause. V and J calls and clone size are copied from that table; D and trimming were computed from the DNA. In all, the sample holds more than 350,000 clones, and roughly 90% of those were seen once. The biggest ten clones account for less than 3.5% of the sample.

The sequenced sample was peripheral blood. This TCR was recovered from a woman in her twenties or thirties with COVID-19, enrolled during active disease. The V and J genes are TRBV21-1 and TRBJ1-5. TRBV21-1 is a recognized pseudogene. This receptor carries the CDR3 CASSKGRYGTNFNQPQHF. DNA sequence: TGTGCCAGCAGCAAAGGGAGGTATGGTACGAACTTTAATCAGCCCCAGCATTTT.